The sequence of this TCR beta chain was determined in a study of Ad26.COV2.S vaccination and SARS-CoV-2 variants. Study details: The authors gave Ad26.COV2.S intramuscularly, either once or twice 56 days apart. The study, taken as a whole, reports: Participants in the vaccine arm had higher spike-specific TCR breadth; placebo recipients had lower. There was reportedly substantial breadth in spike-specific CD8+ and CD4+ T cell responses after vaccination. Estimates derived from TCR breadth and depth analyses may have underestimated total T cell responses.

Deletions cut 5 bases from V and 2 bases from J, with 7 bases between. Looked up from germline, CDR1 is SGHVS and CDR2 is FNYEAQ. This CDR3 region has 12 residues. As regards this clone: Its target is unknown.

Sequenced by immunoSEQ multiplex PCR; TCRdb stores in-frame clones only, minus some. The data contain about 440,000 clones, around 85% of them seen just once; the ten biggest clones take up about 13%. Treatment in this sample: about 20 received Ad26.COV2.S at low or high dose, single or two shots; roughly five received placebo; per-sample allocation not given. After the first vaccine or placebo injection, samples were drawn on day 63. The source was peripheral blood, collected in a trial of Ad26.COV2.S vaccine versus placebo. The chain couples TRBV7-6 to TRBJ2-7; no clear D. The sequence was obtained from a person aged 18-65 years who received the Ad26.COV2.S COVID-19 vaccine or a placebo. As DNA, the CDR3 is TGTGCCAGCAGCGTCACCCCCTACGAGCAGTACTTC. Protein product: CASSVTPYEQYF. Looking up the rest from reference TRBV7-6 and TRBJ2-7 gives the full variable domain: GAGVSQSPRYKVTKRGQDVALRCDPISGHVSLYWYRQALGQGPEFLTYFNYEAQQDKSGLPNDRFSAERPEGSISTLTIQRTEQRDSAMYRCASSVTPYEQYFGPGTRLTVT.